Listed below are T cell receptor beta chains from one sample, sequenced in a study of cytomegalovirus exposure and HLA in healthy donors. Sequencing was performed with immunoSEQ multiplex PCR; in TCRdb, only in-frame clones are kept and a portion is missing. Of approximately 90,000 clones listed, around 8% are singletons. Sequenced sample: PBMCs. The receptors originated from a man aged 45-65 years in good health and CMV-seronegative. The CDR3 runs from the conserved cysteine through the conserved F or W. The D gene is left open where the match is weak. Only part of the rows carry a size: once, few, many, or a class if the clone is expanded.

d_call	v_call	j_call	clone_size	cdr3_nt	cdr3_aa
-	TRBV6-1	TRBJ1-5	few	TGTGCCAGCAGTGAAAGCCGGGGGAATAATATCCAGCCCCAGCATTTT	CASSESRGNNIQPQHF
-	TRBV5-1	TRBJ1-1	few	TGCGCCAGCAGCTTGGATTCTGTCTCTGAAGCTTTCTTT	CASSLDSVSEAFF
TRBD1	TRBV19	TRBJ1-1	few	TGTGCCAGTAGTATCGAAGGGGGCGCGTGGACTGAAGCTTTCTTT	CASSIEGGAWTEAFF
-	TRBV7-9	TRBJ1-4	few	TGTGCCAGCAGCGCAACAGGGAGTTCTAATGAAAAACTGTTTTTT	CASSATGSSNEKLFF
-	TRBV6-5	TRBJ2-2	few	TGTGCCAGCAGTTACTCGACAACTAGGAACACCGGGGAGCTGTTTTTT	CASSYSTTRNTGELFF
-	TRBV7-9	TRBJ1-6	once	TGTGCCAGCTCAGTAGGGGCGGAGGGTTCACCCCTCCACTTT	CASSVGAEGSPLHF
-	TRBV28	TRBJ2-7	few	TGTGCCAGCAGGGGACGGACTACCCTCTACGAGCAGTACTTC	CASRGRTTLYEQYF
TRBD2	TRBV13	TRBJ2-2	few	TGTGCCAGCAGCTTAGGGGCGGGGGTGAGCACCGGGGAGCTGTTTTTT	CASSLGAGVSTGELFF
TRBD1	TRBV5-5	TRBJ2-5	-	TGTGCCAGCAGCTCGGACAGGCTCCAAGAGACCCAGTACTTC	CASSSDRLQETQYF
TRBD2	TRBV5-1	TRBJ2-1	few	TGCGCCAGCAGCTTGGGACTAGCGGGGGGGGACAATGAGCAGTTCTTC	CASSLGLAGGDNEQFF
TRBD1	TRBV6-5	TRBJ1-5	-	TGTGCCAGCAGAAGACAGGGCGATCAGCCCCAGCATTTT	CASRRQGDQPQHF
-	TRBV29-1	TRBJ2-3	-	TGCAGCGTTGTCTTAGCGGATCCCACAGATACGCAGTATTTT	CSVVLADPTDTQYF
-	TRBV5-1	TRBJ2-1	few	TGCGCCAGCTCCCGACAGGCTGACGATGAGCAGTTCTTC	CASSRQADDEQFF
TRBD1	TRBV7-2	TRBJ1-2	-	TGTGCCAGCAGCCCCCGACAGGGTGGATTAACAAACTATGGCTACACCTTC	CASSPRQGGLTNYGYTF
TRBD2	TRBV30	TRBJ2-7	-	TGTGCCTGGAGCCTAGCGGCCTTGGGGGAGCAGTACTTC	CAWSLAALGEQYF
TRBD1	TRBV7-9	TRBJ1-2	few	TGTGCCAGCAGCCGTTCGGGACAGCCCCTCTATGGCTACACCTTC	CASSRSGQPLYGYTF
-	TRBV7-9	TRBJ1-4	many	TGTGCCAGCAGCCCCGGGGGGTTCGATGAAAAACTGTTTTTT	CASSPGGFDEKLFF
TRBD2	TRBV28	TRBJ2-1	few	TGTGCCAGCAGTGGGACTAGCGGGAGGACCAATGAGCAGTTCTTC	CASSGTSGRTNEQFF